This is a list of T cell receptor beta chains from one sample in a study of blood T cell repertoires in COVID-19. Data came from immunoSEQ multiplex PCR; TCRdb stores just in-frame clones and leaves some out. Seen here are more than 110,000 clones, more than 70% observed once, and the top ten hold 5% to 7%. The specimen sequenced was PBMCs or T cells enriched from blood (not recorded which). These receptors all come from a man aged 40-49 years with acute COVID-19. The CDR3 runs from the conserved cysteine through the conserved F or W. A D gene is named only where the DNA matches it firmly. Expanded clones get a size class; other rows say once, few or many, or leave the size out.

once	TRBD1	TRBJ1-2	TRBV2	CASSEADRSYGYTF	TGTGCCAGCAGTGAAGCGGACAGGTCGTATGGCTACACCTTC
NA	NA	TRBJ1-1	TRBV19	CASSRGLNTEAFF	TGTGCCAGTAGTAGAGGGCTGAACACTGAAGCTTTCTTT
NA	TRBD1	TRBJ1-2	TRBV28	CASSPTGTGYTF	TGTGCCAGCAGCCCGACAGGGACTGGCTACACCTTC
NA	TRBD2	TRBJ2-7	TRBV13	CASSPGTSGANYEQYF	TGTGCCAGCAGCCCCGGGACTAGCGGAGCAAACTACGAGCAGTACTTC
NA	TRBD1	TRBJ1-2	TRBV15	CATSNRDRDPYGYTF	TGTGCCACCAGCAACCGGGACAGGGACCCGTATGGCTACACCTTC
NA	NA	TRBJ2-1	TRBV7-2	CASSLDGNNEQFF	TGTGCCAGCAGCTTAGACGGTAACAATGAGCAGTTCTTC
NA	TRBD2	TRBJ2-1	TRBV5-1	CASSLGTRTSGSNEQFF	TGCGCCAGCAGCTTGGGGACGAGGACTAGCGGGAGTAATGAGCAGTTCTTC
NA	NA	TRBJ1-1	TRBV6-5	CASSYSGRGNEAFF	TGTGCCAGCAGTTACTCCGGCAGGGGAAATGAAGCTTTCTTT
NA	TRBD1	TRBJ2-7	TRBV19	CASSAGTGGSDEQYF	TGTGCCAGTAGCGCCGGGACAGGGGGCTCAGACGAGCAGTACTTC
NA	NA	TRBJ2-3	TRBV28	CASRGSPDTDTQYF	TGTGCCAGCAGGGGCTCGCCGGACACAGATACGCAGTATTTT
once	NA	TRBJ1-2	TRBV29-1	CSAGNREARYGYTF	TGCAGCGCTGGGAACAGGGAAGCACGCTATGGCTACACCTTC
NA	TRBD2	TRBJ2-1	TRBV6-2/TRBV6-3	CASSYFLAPSGYNEQFF	TGTGCCAGCAGTTACTTTTTGGCCCCTAGCGGCTACAATGAGCAGTTCTTC
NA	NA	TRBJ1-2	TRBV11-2	CASSLSGSEINYGYTF	TGTGCCAGCAGCTTAAGTGGCAGCGAAATAAACTATGGCTACACCTTC
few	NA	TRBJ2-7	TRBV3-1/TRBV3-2	CASSHGTFDYEQYF	TGTGCCAGCAGCCATGGGACTTTCGACTACGAGCAGTACTTC
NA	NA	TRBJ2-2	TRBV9	CASSTVTDTGELFF	TGTGCCAGCAGCACAGTCACGGACACCGGGGAGCTGTTTTTT
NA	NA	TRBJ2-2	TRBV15	CATSRHKGGGELFF	TGTGCCACCAGCAGACATAAAGGGGGCGGGGAGCTGTTTTTT
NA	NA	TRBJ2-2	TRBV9	CASSAPSGVDTGELFF	TGTGCCAGCAGCGCGCCCTCAGGCGTGGACACCGGGGAGCTGTTTTTT
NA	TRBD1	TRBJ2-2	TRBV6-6	CASSSGQGRVFF	TGTGCCAGCAGTTCGGGACAGGGGCGGGTGTTTTTT
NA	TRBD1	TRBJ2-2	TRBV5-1	CASSLQTGTNTGELFF	TGCGCCAGCAGCTTACAGACAGGGACGAACACCGGGGAGCTGTTTTTT
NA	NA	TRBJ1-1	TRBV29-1	CSVEGTENTEAFF	TGCAGCGTTGAAGGGACTGAGAACACTGAAGCTTTCTTT
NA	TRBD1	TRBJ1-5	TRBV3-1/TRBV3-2	CASSLTGYQPQHF	TGTGCCAGCAGCTTGACAGGGTATCAGCCCCAGCATTTT
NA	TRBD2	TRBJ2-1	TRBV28	CASSLFAGVINEQFF	TGTGCCAGCAGTTTATTTGCGGGAGTCATCAATGAGCAGTTCTTC
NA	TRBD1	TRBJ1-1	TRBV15	CATSRDRQGMKAFF	TGTGCCACCAGCAGAGATCGACAGGGAATGAAAGCTTTCTTT
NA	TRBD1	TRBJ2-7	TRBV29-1	CSARPGQAPYEQYF	TGCAGCGCCCGGCCGGGACAGGCCCCCTACGAGCAGTACTTC
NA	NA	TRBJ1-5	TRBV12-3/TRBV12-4	CASSFNLGQPQHF	TGTGCCAGCAGTTTCAATCTAGGTCAGCCCCAGCATTTT
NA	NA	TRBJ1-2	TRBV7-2	CASSLVAGENYGYTF	TGTGCCAGCAGCTTAGTGGCAGGGGAGAACTATGGCTACACCTTC
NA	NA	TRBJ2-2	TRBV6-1	CASSERGLTGNTGELFF	TGTGCCAGCAGTGAGCGGGGGTTGACAGGGAACACCGGGGAGCTGTTTTTT
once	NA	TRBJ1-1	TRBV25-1	CASTRGAEREAFF	TGTGCCAGCACCCGGGGGGCAGAGAGAGAAGCTTTCTTT
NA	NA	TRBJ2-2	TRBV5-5	CASSISNTGELFF	TGTGCCAGCAGCATATCGAACACCGGGGAGCTGTTTTTT
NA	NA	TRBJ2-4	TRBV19	CATSIAAKNIQYF	TGTGCCACCTCAATAGCAGCCAAAAACATTCAGTACTTC
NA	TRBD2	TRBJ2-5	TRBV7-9	CASSFEREGDRTQYF	TGTGCCAGCAGCTTCGAGCGGGAGGGCGACAGGACCCAGTACTTC
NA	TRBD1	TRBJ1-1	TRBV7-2	CASSLRQGASRAFF	TGTGCCAGCAGCTTGAGACAGGGGGCGTCGCGAGCTTTCTTT
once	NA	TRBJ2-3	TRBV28	CASSSWDSRWDTQYF	TGTGCCAGCAGTTCCTGGGACTCCCGATGGGATACGCAGTATTTT
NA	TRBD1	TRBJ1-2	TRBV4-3	CASSQDLAGRTGGYTF	TGCGCCAGCAGCCAAGATCTTGCGGGGAGGACAGGGGGCTACACCTTC
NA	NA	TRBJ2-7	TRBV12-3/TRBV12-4	CASSLSFYEQYF	TGTGCCAGCAGTTTAAGCTTCTACGAGCAGTACTTC
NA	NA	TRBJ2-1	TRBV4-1	CASSQFSPGVGEQFF	TGCGCCAGCAGCCAATTCTCGCCGGGAGTAGGAGAGCAGTTCTTC
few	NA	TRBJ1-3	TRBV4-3	CASSQSGEGAGNTIYF	TGCGCCAGCAGCCAGTCGGGGGAAGGTGCTGGAAACACCATATATTTT
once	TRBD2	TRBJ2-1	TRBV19	CASSIGLAEAYEQFF	TGTGCCAGTAGTATAGGGCTAGCGGAGGCCTATGAGCAGTTCTTC
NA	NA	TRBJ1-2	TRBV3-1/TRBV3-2	CASSQDLGAYGYTF	TGTGCCAGCAGCCAAGATTTAGGGGCATATGGCTACACCTTC
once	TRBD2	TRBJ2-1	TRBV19	CASSIGAGTHNEQFF	TGTGCCAGTAGTATTGGAGCGGGAACCCACAATGAGCAGTTCTTC
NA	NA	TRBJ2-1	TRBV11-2	CASSLGPLVDEQFF	TGTGCCAGCAGCTTAGGGCCCCTAGTAGATGAGCAGTTCTTC
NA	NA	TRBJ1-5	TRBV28	CASSESGQPQHF	TGTGCCAGCAGTGAGTCGGGTCAGCCCCAGCATTTT
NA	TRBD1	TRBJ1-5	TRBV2	CASSSSDRVVQPQHF	TGTGCCAGCAGTTCCTCGGACAGGGTGGTACAGCCCCAGCATTTT
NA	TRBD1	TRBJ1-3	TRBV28	CASSFRDRGIGNTIYF	TGTGCCAGCAGTTTCAGGGACAGGGGGATCGGAAACACCATATATTTT
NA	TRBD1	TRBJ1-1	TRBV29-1	CSFGQDEAFF	TGCAGCTTCGGACAGGATGAAGCTTTCTTT
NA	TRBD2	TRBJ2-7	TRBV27	CASSPRGTSGYEQYF	TGTGCCAGCAGTCCCCGTGGGACTAGCGGGTACGAGCAGTACTTC
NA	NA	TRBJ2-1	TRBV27	CASSQEHLNEQFF	TGTGCCAGCAGTCAGGAACACCTCAATGAGCAGTTCTTC
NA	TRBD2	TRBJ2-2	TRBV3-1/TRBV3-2	CASSQSGRAIGELFF	TGTGCCAGCAGCCAATCCGGGAGGGCCATCGGGGAGCTGTTTTTT
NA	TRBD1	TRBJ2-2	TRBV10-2	CASSGPQGEEGTGELFF	TGCGCCAGCAGTGGCCCACAGGGGGAGGAGGGCACCGGGGAGCTGTTTTTT
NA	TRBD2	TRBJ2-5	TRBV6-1	CASSEGSASGVETQYF	TGTGCCAGCAGTGAAGGGTCGGCTAGCGGGGTAGAGACCCAGTACTTC
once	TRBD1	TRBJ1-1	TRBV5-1	CASSQTGAEAFF	TGCGCCAGCAGTCAGACAGGGGCTGAAGCTTTCTTT
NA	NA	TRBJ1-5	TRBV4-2	CASSQDGPGQPQHF	TGTGCCAGCAGCCAAGACGGCCCCGGGCAGCCCCAGCATTTT
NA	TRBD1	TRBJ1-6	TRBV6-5	CASRPGQESNSPLHF	TGTGCCAGCAGGCCGGGACAGGAATCCAATTCACCCCTCCACTTT
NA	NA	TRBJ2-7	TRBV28	CASSSYRGGPYEQYF	TGTGCCAGCAGTTCTTATAGGGGAGGACCCTACGAGCAGTACTTC
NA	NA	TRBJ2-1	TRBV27	CASSLGGNEQFF	TGTGCCAGCAGTTTGGGGGGCAATGAGCAGTTCTTC
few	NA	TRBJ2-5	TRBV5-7	CASSLQQARCPDETQYF	TGTGCCAGCAGCTTGCAACAGGCTCGATGTCCGGACGAGACCCAGTACTTC
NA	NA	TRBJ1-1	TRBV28	CASTPREGGRTEAFF	TGTGCCAGCACCCCACGGGAGGGGGGAAGGACTGAAGCTTTCTTT